This T cell receptor beta chain was recovered during a study of preoperative IRX-2 immunotherapy in early breast cancer. Germline CDR1 reads LNHDA; CDR2 reads SQIVND (reference sequence). This CDR3 region has 14 residues. With 8 bases clipped from V and 6 bases from J, the junction kept 7 bases outside the gene matches. Treatment indicated: preoperative locoregional IRX-2 cytokine immunotherapy. This phase Ib study tested locoregional IRX-2 cytokine immunotherapy given before surgery. TCRdb keeps only in-frame clones here, not all; method: immunoSEQ multiplex PCR. The sample has around 34,000 clones, around 86% seen once; the top ten hold around 2.5%.

The V and J genes are TRBV19 and TRBJ2-3; TRBD2 agrees at 11 bases. The material was lymph node tissue, obtained from a patient treated with IRX-2 immunotherapy. The receptor was isolated from a human donor with breast cancer. The chain's CDR3 is CASRLAGFYDTQYF. The CDR3 DNA is TGTGCCAGTCGACTAGCGGGATTTTATGATACGCAGTATTTT.